Listed below are T cell receptor beta chains from one sample, sequenced in a study of blood T cell repertoires in COVID-19. Repertoires were generated with immunoSEQ multiplex PCR, while TCRdb's copy carries only in-frame clones and drops some. The sample shows 35,000 to 50,000 clones, around 83% of them seen only once. What was sequenced was peripheral blood. All receptors come from a man between 60 and 75 years old with acute or convalescent COVID-19. The CDR3 runs from the conserved cysteine through the conserved F or W. Each record gives: J gene, D gene, V gene, clone size, CDR3 length, CDR3 protein, CDR3 DNA. A D gene is named only where the DNA matches it firmly. Part of the rows lack a size; the others show once, few, many or a class for expanded clones.

j_gene: TRBJ2-2; d_gene: -; v_gene: TRBV6-2/TRBV6-3; abundance: -; len: 15; CDR3aa: CASSPRVRLTGELFF; CDR3nt: TGTGCCAGCAGCCCCCGGGTTCGGCTCACCGGGGAGCTGTTTTTT
j_gene: TRBJ1-3; d_gene: -; v_gene: TRBV6-5; abundance: -; len: 13; CDR3aa: CASSYSLGNTIYF; CDR3nt: TGTGCCAGCAGTTACTCCCTCGGAAACACCATATATTTT
j_gene: TRBJ2-7; d_gene: -; v_gene: TRBV11-2; abundance: -; len: 14; CDR3aa: CASSSDNGPGEQYF; CDR3nt: TGTGCCAGCAGCTCGGACAATGGCCCAGGCGAGCAGTACTTC
j_gene: TRBJ2-7; d_gene: -; v_gene: TRBV7-9; abundance: -; len: 13; CDR3aa: CASSPRAGYEQYF; CDR3nt: TGTGCCAGCAGCCCGAGAGCAGGCTACGAGCAGTACTTC
j_gene: TRBJ2-3; d_gene: -; v_gene: TRBV7-9; abundance: once; len: 14; CDR3aa: CASSLAGHGDTQYF; CDR3nt: TGTGCCAGCAGCTTAGCGGGGCACGGAGATACGCAGTATTTT
j_gene: TRBJ2-7; d_gene: TRBD1; v_gene: TRBV3-1/TRBV3-2; abundance: -; len: 15; CDR3aa: CASSPPTGGFPRQYF; CDR3nt: TGTGCCAGCAGCCCCCCGACAGGGGGCTTCCCCCGGCAGTACTTC
j_gene: TRBJ2-1; d_gene: -; v_gene: TRBV7-2; abundance: few; len: 13; CDR3aa: CASSLSFGNEQFF; CDR3nt: TGTGCCAGCAGCTTAAGTTTCGGGAATGAGCAGTTCTTC
j_gene: TRBJ2-2; d_gene: -; v_gene: TRBV30; abundance: -; len: 16; CDR3aa: CAWSPSHRASTGELFF; CDR3nt: TGTGCCTGGAGCCCATCCCACAGGGCTTCAACCGGGGAGCTGTTTTTT
j_gene: TRBJ1-4; d_gene: -; v_gene: TRBV19; abundance: -; len: 15; CDR3aa: CASTTGGGINEKLFF; CDR3nt: TGTGCCAGTACCACGGGGGGTGGAATTAATGAAAAACTGTTTTTT
j_gene: TRBJ1-2; d_gene: -; v_gene: TRBV20-1; abundance: -; len: 10; CDR3aa: CSALTDGYTF; CDR3nt: TGCAGTGCTCTGACAGACGGCTACACCTTC
j_gene: TRBJ2-1; d_gene: TRBD2; v_gene: TRBV5-1; abundance: -; len: 14; CDR3aa: CASRDGTSSNEQFF; CDR3nt: TGCGCCAGCAGGGACGGGACTAGCAGCAATGAGCAGTTCTTC
j_gene: TRBJ2-6; d_gene: TRBD2; v_gene: TRBV10-1; abundance: -; len: 16; CDR3aa: CASSEEGTTGANVLTF; CDR3nt: TGCGCCAGCAGTGAAGAGGGGACTACTGGGGCCAACGTCCTGACTTTC
j_gene: TRBJ2-7; d_gene: -; v_gene: TRBV6-5; abundance: -; len: 14; CDR3aa: CASSSPDGGMEQYF; CDR3nt: TGTGCCAGCAGTTCCCCGGACGGAGGCATGGAGCAGTACTTC
j_gene: TRBJ2-5; d_gene: TRBD2; v_gene: TRBV12-5; abundance: -; len: 14; CDR3aa: CASGHPTGGETQYF; CDR3nt: TGTGCTAGTGGCCATCCTACGGGGGGAGAGACCCAGTACTTC
j_gene: TRBJ2-7; d_gene: TRBD2; v_gene: TRBV9; abundance: -; len: 17; CDR3aa: CASSVRGGGLRTYEQYF; CDR3nt: TGTGCCAGCAGCGTACGTGGCGGGGGACTTCGCACCTACGAGCAGTACTTC
j_gene: TRBJ2-3; d_gene: -; v_gene: TRBV5-1; abundance: -; len: 15; CDR3aa: CASSLVGEGTDTQYF; CDR3nt: TGCGCCAGCAGCTTGGTCGGGGAGGGCACAGATACGCAGTATTTT
j_gene: TRBJ2-1; d_gene: TRBD1; v_gene: TRBV5-1; abundance: -; len: 16; CDR3aa: CASSTGGTGGFNEQFF; CDR3nt: TGCGCCAGCAGCACTGGTGGGACAGGGGGCTTTAATGAGCAGTTCTTC
j_gene: TRBJ1-6; d_gene: -; v_gene: TRBV27; abundance: -; len: 13; CDR3aa: CASSTGYNSPLHF; CDR3nt: TGTGCCAGCAGCACAGGTTATAATTCACCCCTCCACTTT
j_gene: TRBJ2-3; d_gene: TRBD1; v_gene: TRBV28; abundance: -; len: 15; CDR3aa: CASSPGTGDRDTQYF; CDR3nt: TGTGCCAGCAGTCCCGGGACAGGGGACAGAGATACGCAGTATTTT
j_gene: TRBJ2-3; d_gene: -; v_gene: TRBV5-1; abundance: -; len: 14; CDR3aa: CASSSGTSTDTQYF; CDR3nt: TGCGCCAGCAGCTCGGGGACTAGCACAGATACGCAGTATTTT
j_gene: TRBJ1-1; d_gene: -; v_gene: TRBV6-6; abundance: -; len: 16; CDR3aa: CASSLAWGGQGKEAFF; CDR3nt: TGTGCCAGCAGTTTGGCTTGGGGGGGCCAGGGTAAGGAAGCTTTCTTT
j_gene: TRBJ2-3; d_gene: TRBD2; v_gene: TRBV9; abundance: -; len: 16; CDR3aa: CASSVEIAGFTDTQYF; CDR3nt: TGTGCCAGCAGCGTAGAAATAGCGGGATTCACAGATACGCAGTATTTT
j_gene: TRBJ1-2; d_gene: -; v_gene: TRBV15; abundance: -; len: 15; CDR3aa: CATSTVTGTPGGYTF; CDR3nt: TGTGCCACCAGCACAGTCACCGGGACACCGGGAGGCTACACCTTC
j_gene: TRBJ2-2; d_gene: TRBD1; v_gene: TRBV5-1; abundance: -; len: 14; CDR3aa: CASKPRQGTGELFF; CDR3nt: TGCGCCAGCAAACCGAGACAGGGCACCGGGGAGCTGTTTTTT
j_gene: TRBJ1-5; d_gene: -; v_gene: TRBV5-1; abundance: -; len: 14; CDR3aa: CASSLEGGGGPQHF; CDR3nt: TGCGCCAGCAGCTTGGAGGGGGGCGGGGGTCCCCAGCATTTT
j_gene: TRBJ2-7; d_gene: -; v_gene: TRBV5-6; abundance: -; len: 13; CDR3aa: CASRRAGIYEQYF; CDR3nt: TGTGCCAGCAGAAGGGCCGGGATCTACGAGCAGTACTTC
j_gene: TRBJ2-7; d_gene: TRBD1; v_gene: TRBV6-5; abundance: once; len: 12; CDR3aa: CATTQGPYEQYF; CDR3nt: TGTGCCACTACACAGGGGCCCTACGAGCAGTACTTC